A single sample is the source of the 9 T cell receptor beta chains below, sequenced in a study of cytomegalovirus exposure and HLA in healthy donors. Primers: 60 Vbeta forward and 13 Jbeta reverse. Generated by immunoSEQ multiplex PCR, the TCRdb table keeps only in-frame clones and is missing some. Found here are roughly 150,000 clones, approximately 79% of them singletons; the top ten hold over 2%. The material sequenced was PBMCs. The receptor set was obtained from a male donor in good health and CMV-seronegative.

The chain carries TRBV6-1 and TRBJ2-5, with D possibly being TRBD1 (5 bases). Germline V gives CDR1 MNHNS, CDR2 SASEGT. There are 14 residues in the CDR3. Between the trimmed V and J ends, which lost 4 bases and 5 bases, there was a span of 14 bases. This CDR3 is CASSVVTEVETQYF. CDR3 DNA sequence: TGTGCCAGCAGTGTGGTGACAGAGGTGGAGACCCAGTACTTC.

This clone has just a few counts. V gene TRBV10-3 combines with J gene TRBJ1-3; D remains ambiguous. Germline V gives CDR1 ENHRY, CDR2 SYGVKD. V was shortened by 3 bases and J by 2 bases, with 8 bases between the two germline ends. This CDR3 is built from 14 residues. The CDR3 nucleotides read TGTGCCATCAGTGATGGCGGTACTGGAAACACCATATATTTT. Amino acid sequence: CAISDGGTGNTIYF.

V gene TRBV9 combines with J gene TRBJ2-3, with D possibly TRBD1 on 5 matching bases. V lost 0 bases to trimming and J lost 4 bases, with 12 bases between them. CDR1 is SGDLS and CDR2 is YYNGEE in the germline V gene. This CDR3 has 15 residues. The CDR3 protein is CASSVAGNVADTQYF. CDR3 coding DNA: TGTGCCAGCAGCGTAGCAGGGAACGTGGCAGATACGCAGTATTTT.

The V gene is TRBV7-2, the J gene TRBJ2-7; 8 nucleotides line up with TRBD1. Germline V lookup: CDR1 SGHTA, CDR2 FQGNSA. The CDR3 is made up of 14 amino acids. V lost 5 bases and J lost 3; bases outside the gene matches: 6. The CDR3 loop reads CASSPRQGSYEQYF. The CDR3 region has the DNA TGTGCCAGCAGCCCCCGACAGGGGAGCTACGAGCAGTACTTC. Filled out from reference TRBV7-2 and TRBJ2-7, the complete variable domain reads GAGVSQSPSNKVTEKGKDVELRCDPISGHTALYWYRQSLGQGLEFLIYFQGNSAPDKSGLPSDRFSAERTGGSVSTLTIQRTQQEDSAVYLCASSPRQGSYEQYFGPGTRLTVT.

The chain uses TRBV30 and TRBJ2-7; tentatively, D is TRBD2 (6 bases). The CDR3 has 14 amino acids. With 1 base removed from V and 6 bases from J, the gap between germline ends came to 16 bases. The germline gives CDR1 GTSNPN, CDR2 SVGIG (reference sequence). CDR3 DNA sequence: TGTGCCTGGAGTGCAAGAACCTTCGGGGGCGAGCAGTACTTC. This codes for CAWSARTFGGEQYF.

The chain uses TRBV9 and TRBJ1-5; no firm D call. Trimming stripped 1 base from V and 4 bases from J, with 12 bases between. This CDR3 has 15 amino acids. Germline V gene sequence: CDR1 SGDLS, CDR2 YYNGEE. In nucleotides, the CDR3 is TGTGCCAGCAGCGTAAATCCAGAGACAAATCAGCCCCAGCATTTT. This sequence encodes CASSVNPETNQPQHF.

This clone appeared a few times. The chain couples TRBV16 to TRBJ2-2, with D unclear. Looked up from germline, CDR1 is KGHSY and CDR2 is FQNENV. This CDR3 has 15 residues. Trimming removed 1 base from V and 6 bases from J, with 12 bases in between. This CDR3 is CASSQLSRAPGELFF. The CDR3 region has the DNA TGTGCCAGCAGCCAATTGTCTAGAGCCCCCGGGGAGCTGTTTTTT.

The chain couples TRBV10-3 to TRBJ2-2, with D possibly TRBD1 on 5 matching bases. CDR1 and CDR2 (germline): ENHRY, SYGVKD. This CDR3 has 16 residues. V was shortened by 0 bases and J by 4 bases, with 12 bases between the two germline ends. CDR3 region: CAISESVGEGTGELFF. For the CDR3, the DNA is TGTGCCATCAGTGAGTCAGTAGGGGAAGGCACCGGGGAGCTGTTTTTT.

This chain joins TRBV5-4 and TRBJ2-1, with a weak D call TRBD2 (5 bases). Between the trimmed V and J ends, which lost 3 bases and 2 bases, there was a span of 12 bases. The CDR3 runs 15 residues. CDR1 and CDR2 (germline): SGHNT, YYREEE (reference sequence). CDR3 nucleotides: TGTGCCAGCAGCTCCCGCCGGCGGGCCTACAATGAGCAGTTCTTC. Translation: CASSSRRRAYNEQFF.